This T cell receptor beta chain came from a study of blood T cell repertoires in COVID-19. Study summary: Acute and convalescent COVID-19 samples came from the United States, Italy and Spain.

CDR1 SNHLY and CDR2 FYNNEI come from the germline V gene. V lost 10 bases and J lost 3, with 10 bases in between. The CDR3 runs 13 residues. TCRdb's table, derived via immunoSEQ multiplex PCR, lists solely in-frame clones and lacks some. The sample lists about 440,000 clones, nearly 90% occurring once. Sequencing was performed on PBMCs or T cells enriched from blood (not recorded which). This clonotype originated in a woman aged 18-35 years with acute COVID-19. The chain has TRBV2 and TRBJ1-6; no clear D gene. The CDR3 DNA reads TGTGCCACTCTGACAAACTATAATTCACCCCTCCACTTT. It encodes CATLTNYNSPLHF.